The 5 T cell receptor beta chains below were found in one sample sequenced in a study of blood T cell repertoires in COVID-19. TCRdb's copy holds only in-frame clones and misses some; the assay was immunoSEQ multiplex PCR. The profile covers fewer than 110,000 clones, with approximately 81% appearing a single time and about 4.2% taken by the ten largest. The sample was peripheral blood. These TCRs come from a human donor in a cohort sampled during active COVID-19.

There are many counts of this clone. The V and J genes are TRBV6-2 or TRBV6-3 and TRBJ2-1, with 9 positions matching TRBD2. The germline CDR1 and CDR2 sequences are MNHEY and SVGEGT. V shed 2 bases, J shed 2 bases, and the junction held 1 base outside the gene matches. The CDR3 covers 15 residues. CDR3 region: CASSYGGRAYNEQFF. CDR3 coding DNA: TGTGCCAGCAGTTACGGCGGGAGGGCCTACAATGAGCAGTTCTTC.

The rearrangement joins TRBV7-3 to TRBJ1-6; D is uncertain. V shed 0 bases and J shed 6 bases, with 3 bases lying between them. The CDR3 sequence is 13 residues long. The germline V gene has CDR1 SGHTA and CDR2 FQGTGA. The chain's CDR3 is CASSLTANSPLHF. In DNA form, the CDR3 reads TGTGCCAGCAGCTTAACAGCTAATTCACCCCTCCACTTT.

The genes are TRBV5-4 and TRBJ1-4; D is ambiguous. Germline-derived CDR1 and CDR2 are SGHNT and YYREEE (reference sequence). Trimming stripped 1 base from V and 7 bases from J, with 14 bases between. The CDR3 contains 15 residues. CDR3 amino acids: CASSLRGRLGEKLFF. The CDR3 bases are TGTGCCAGCAGCTTGCGAGGTCGGCTAGGTGAAAAACTGTTTTTT. Full variable domain (remainder filled in from reference TRBV5-4 and TRBJ1-4): ETGVTQSPTHLIKTRGQQVTLRCSSQSGHNTVSWYQQALGQGPQFIFQYYREEENGRGNFPPRFSGLQFPNYSSELNVNALELDDSALYLCASSLRGRLGEKLFFGSGTQLSVL.

The chain couples TRBV5-1 to TRBJ2-1; 8 bases are a match to TRBD1. The CDR3 contains 15 residues. The germline gives CDR1 SGHRS, CDR2 YFSETQ. The V and J ends lost 1 base and 2 bases, in that order; junction bases with no gene match: 2. The CDR3 region has the DNA TGCGCCAGCAGCTTGTCAGGGGGCACCTACAATGAGCAGTTCTTC. The encoded protein is CASSLSGGTYNEQFF.

CDR3 amino acids: CAASRSSYNEQFF. In nucleotides, the CDR3 is TGTGCCGCTAGCCGGAGCTCCTACAATGAGCAGTTCTTC. The J gene is TRBJ2-1, the V gene TRBV28; TRBD2 might be the D (5 bases). In germline, CDR1 is MDHEN, CDR2 SYDVKM. Deletions cut 11 bases from V and 0 bases from J, with 11 bases between. This CDR3 has 13 amino acids.